The TCR beta chain under discussion was sequenced for a study of T-cell reconstitution after alpha-beta-depleted transplantation in children. Broader study findings: Some patients showed high day-60 TCRbeta diversity, which derived from surviving recipient T cells and thymic progenitors.

The CDR3 contains 18 residues. The V end was cut by 0 bases, the J end by 0 bases, with 15 bases between. CDR1 and CDR2 from the germline V gene are MGHRA and YSYEKL. It was with unique molecular identifiers that the TCRbeta library was prepared. Via MiXCR, TCRdb re-called the PCR reads, giving one row per CDR3 protein. The sample lists 300,000 or so distinct CDR3 sequences; 23% were seen once. For this clonotype: Its antigen is unidentified.

This chain joins TRBV4-1 and TRBJ1-5, with unresolved D. The clonotype was recovered from a male patient aged 10 to 17 who had a stem cell transplant for acute lymphoblastic leukemia, so the T cells may come from the graft donor. The specimen comprised PBMCs, mostly from graft donor cells, sampled 180 days after TCRalphabeta/CD19-depleted stem cell transplant. The CDR3 DNA reads TGCGCCAGCAGCCAAGAGTCTGCAGAGATCTATAGCAATCAGCCCCAGCATTTT. As protein: CASSQESAEIYSNQPQHF.